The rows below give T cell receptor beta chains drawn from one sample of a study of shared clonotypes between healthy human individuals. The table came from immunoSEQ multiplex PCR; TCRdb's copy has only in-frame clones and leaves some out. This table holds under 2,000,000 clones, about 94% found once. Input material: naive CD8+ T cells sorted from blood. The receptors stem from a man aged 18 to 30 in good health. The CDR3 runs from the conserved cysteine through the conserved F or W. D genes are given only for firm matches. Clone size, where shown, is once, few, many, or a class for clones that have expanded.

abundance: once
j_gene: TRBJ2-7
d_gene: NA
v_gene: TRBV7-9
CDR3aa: CASSPETYEQYF
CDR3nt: TGTGCCAGCAGCCCTGAAACCTACGAGCAGTACTTC

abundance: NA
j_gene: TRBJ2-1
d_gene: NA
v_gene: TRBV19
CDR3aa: CASSSRGLAEQFF
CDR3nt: TGTGCCAGTAGTTCCCGCGGACTGGCTGAGCAGTTCTTC

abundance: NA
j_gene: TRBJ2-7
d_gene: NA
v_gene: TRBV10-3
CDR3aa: CAISEGPGQFYEQYF
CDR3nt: TGTGCCATCAGTGAGGGGCCGGGACAATTCTACGAGCAGTACTTC

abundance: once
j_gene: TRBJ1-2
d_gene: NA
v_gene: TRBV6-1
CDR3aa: CASSDKAGDYGYTF
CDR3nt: TGTGCCAGCAGTGACAAGGCCGGCGACTATGGCTACACCTTC

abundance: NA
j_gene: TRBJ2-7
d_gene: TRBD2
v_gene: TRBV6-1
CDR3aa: CASSVLADVYEQYF
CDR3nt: TGTGCCAGCAGCGTACTAGCGGACGTCTACGAGCAGTACTTC

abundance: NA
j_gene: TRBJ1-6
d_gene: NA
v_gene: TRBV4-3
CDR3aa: CASSQDRRGNSPLHF
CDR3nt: TGCGCCAGCAGCCAAGATAGGCGGGGGAATTCACCCCTCCACTTT

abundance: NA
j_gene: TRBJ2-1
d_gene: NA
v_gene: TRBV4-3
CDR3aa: CASSQGFPGDEQFF
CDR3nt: TGCGCCAGCAGCCAAGGCTTTCCAGGGGACGAGCAGTTCTTC

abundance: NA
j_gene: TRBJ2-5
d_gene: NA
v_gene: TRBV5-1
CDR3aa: CASSLSPNLLETQYF
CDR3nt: TGCGCCAGCAGCTTGTCCCCGAACCTTCTGGAGACCCAGTACTTC

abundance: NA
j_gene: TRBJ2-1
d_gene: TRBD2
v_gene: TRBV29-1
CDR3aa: CSVEDRLAGAYNEQFF
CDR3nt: TGCAGCGTTGAAGATCGGCTAGCGGGAGCATACAATGAGCAGTTCTTC

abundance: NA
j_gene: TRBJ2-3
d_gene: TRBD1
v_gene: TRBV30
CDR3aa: CAWSYFGQGFDTQYF
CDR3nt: TGTGCCTGGAGTTATTTCGGACAGGGGTTCGATACGCAGTATTTT

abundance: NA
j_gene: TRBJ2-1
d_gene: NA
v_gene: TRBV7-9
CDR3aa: CASSSRRGGGPNYNEQFF
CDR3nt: TGTGCCAGCAGCTCCCGTCGGGGAGGGGGCCCCAACTACAATGAGCAGTTCTTC

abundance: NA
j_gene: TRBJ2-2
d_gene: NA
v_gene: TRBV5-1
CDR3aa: CASSHDFTGELFF
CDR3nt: TGCGCCAGCAGCCACGACTTTACCGGGGAGCTGTTTTTT

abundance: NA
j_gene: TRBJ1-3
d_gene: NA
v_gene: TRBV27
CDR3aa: CASSLGAASGNTIYF
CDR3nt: TGTGCCAGCAGCCTTGGGGCGGCCTCTGGAAACACCATATATTTT

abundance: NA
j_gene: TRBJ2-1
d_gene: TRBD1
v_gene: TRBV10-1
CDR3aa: CASSGTGWNEQFF
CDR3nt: TGCGCCAGCAGCGGGACAGGGTGGAATGAGCAGTTCTTC

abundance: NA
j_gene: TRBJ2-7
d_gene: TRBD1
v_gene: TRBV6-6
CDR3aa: CASSWATGSYEQYF
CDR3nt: TGTGCCAGCAGTTGGGCGACAGGGTCCTACGAGCAGTACTTC

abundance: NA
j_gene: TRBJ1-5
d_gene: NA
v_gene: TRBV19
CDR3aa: CASRELWGNQPQHF
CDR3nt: TGTGCCAGTAGAGAACTATGGGGCAATCAGCCCCAGCATTTT

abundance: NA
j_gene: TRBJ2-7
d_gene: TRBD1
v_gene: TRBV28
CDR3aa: CASRPTGGGEQYF
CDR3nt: TGTGCCAGCAGACCGACAGGGGGCGGGGAGCAGTACTTC

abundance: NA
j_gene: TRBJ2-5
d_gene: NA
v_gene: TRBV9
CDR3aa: CASSHRTGLGETQYF
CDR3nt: TGTGCCAGCAGCCACAGAACTGGTCTTGGGGAGACCCAGTACTTC

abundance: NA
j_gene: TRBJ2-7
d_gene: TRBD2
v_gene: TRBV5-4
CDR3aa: CASSPGLALYEQYF
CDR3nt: TGTGCCAGCAGCCCGGGACTAGCGCTCTACGAGCAGTACTTC

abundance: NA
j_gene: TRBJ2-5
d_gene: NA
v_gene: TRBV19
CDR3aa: CASSIVWTETGETQYF
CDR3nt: TGTGCCAGTAGTATAGTCTGGACTGAGACGGGAGAGACCCAGTACTTC

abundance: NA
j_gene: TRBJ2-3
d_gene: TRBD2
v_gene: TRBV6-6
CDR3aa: CASSPSGGEKTDTQYF
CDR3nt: TGTGCCAGCAGTCCCAGCGGGGGCGAAAAGACAGATACGCAGTATTTT

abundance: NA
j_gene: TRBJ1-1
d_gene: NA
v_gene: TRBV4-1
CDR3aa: CASSHTQDMSRAFF
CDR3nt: TGCGCCAGCAGCCACACACAGGACATGTCGCGGGCTTTCTTT

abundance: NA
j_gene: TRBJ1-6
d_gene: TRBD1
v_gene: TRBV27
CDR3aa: CASSFGQGANSPLHF
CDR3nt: TGTGCCAGCAGTTTCGGACAGGGGGCGAATTCACCCCTCCACTTT

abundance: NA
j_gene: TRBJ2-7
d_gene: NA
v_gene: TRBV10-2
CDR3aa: CASSTERGAYEQYF
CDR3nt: TGCGCCAGCAGTACCGAAAGGGGAGCCTACGAGCAGTACTTC

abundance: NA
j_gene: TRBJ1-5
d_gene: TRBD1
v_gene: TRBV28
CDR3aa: CASSTQREDRENQPQHF
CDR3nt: TGTGCCAGCAGTACTCAAAGGGAAGACAGGGAAAATCAGCCCCAGCATTTT

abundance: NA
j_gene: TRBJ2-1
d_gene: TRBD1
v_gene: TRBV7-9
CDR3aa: CASSLVSGGSYNEQFF
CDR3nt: TGTGCCAGCAGCTTAGTATCAGGGGGCTCCTACAATGAGCAGTTCTTC

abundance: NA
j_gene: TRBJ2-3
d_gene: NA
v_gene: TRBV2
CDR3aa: CASSSGTAPSFSTDTQYF
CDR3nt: TGTGCCAGCAGTTCCGGGACCGCACCCTCGTTTAGCACAGATACGCAGTATTTT

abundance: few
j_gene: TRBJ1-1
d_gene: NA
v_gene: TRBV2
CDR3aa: CASRATGTEAFF
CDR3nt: TGTGCCAGCAGGGCTACGGGGACTGAAGCTTTCTTT

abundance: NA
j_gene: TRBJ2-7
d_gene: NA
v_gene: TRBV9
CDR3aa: CASSVGGSYEQYF
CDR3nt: TGTGCCAGCAGCGTGGGCGGATCCTACGAGCAGTACTTC

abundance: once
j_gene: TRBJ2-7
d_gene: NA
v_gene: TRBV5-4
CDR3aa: CASSLEGRTYEQYF
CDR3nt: TGTGCCAGCAGCTTGGAGGGCAGAACCTACGAGCAGTACTTC

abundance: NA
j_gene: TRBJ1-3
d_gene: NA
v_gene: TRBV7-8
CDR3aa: CASSLVALSGNTIYF
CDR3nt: TGTGCCAGCAGCTTAGTCGCTCTCTCTGGAAACACCATATATTTT

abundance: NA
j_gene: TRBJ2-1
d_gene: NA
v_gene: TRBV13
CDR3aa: CASSSLGRTSYNEQFF
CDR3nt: TGTGCCAGCAGCTCCCTTGGACGGACGTCCTACAATGAGCAGTTCTTC

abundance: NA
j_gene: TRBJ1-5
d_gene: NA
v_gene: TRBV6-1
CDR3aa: CASSEIGQPQHF
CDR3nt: TGTGCCAGCAGTGAGATAGGTCAGCCCCAGCATTTT